What follows are 5 T cell receptor beta chains derived from one specimen sequenced in a study of blood T cell repertoires in COVID-19. Using immunoSEQ multiplex PCR, the repertoire was profiled, and TCRdb retains in-frame clones only, with some absent. The sample includes 80,000 or so clones, approximately 89% of them seen just once. Sequenced: peripheral blood. The receptors shown here come from a man between 50 and 59 years old with acute or convalescent COVID-19.

The V call is TRBV19, the J call TRBJ2-7, with 9 bases matching TRBD1. The CDR3 loop spans 14 amino acids. In germline, CDR1 is LNHDA, CDR2 SQIVND (reference sequence). The V gene end was trimmed by 5 bases and the J gene end by 6 bases; junction bases not matched to a gene: 8. CDR3 DNA sequence: TGTGCCAGTAGTTCACAGGGGGCTTCGGGCGAGCAGTACTTC. Translation gives CASSSQGASGEQYF. Based on the CDR3 plus reference TRBV19 and TRBJ2-7, the full variable domain is DGGITQSPKYLFRKEGQNVTLSCEQNLNHDAMYWYRQDPGQGLRLIYYSQIVNDFQKGDIAEGYSVSREKKESFPLTVTSAQKNPTAFYLCASSSQGASGEQYFGPGTRLTVT.

The chain uses TRBV24-1 and TRBJ1-2; 10 nucleotides agree with TRBD1. Trimming removed 4 bases from V and 4 bases from J; junction bases left unmatched: 5. Germline V gives CDR1 KGHDR, CDR2 SFDVKD. The length of the CDR3 is 15 residues. The DNA for the CDR3 is TGTGCCACCAGTGAAGCGGGACAGGGGTTCTATGGCTACACCTTC. This codes for CATSEAGQGFYGYTF.

The V and J genes are TRBV27 and TRBJ1-1, with D uncertain. CDR1 and CDR2 from the germline V gene are MNHEY and SMNVEV (reference sequence). The CDR3 is 15 residues long. Trimming stripped 9 bases from V and 6 bases from J, with 23 bases between. For the CDR3, the DNA is TGTGCCAGATACCGCCGAGGGATATACCCCCCTGAAGCTTTCTTT. Amino acids: CARYRRGIYPPEAFF.

The chain uses TRBV6-4 and TRBJ2-7; no definite D call. Germline CDR1 and CDR2: MRHNA and SNTAGT. Trimming left V 0 bases short and J 6 bases short, with 12 bases between. This CDR3 has 14 amino acids. The CDR3 here is CASSDSPGSIEQYF. The DNA of the CDR3 is TGTGCCAGCAGTGACTCTCCAGGCTCTATCGAGCAGTACTTC.

The chain couples TRBV6-5 to TRBJ1-6; 8 bases line up with TRBD1. This CDR3 has 15 amino acids. V was pared by 0 bases and J by 10 bases, with 5 bases of the junction left unmatched. Germline lookup yields CDR1 MNHEY and CDR2 SVGAGI. The CDR3 sequence is CASSYSGTGGSPLHF. The CDR3 region has the DNA TGTGCCAGCAGTTACTCCGGGACAGGCGGGTCACCCCTCCACTTT.